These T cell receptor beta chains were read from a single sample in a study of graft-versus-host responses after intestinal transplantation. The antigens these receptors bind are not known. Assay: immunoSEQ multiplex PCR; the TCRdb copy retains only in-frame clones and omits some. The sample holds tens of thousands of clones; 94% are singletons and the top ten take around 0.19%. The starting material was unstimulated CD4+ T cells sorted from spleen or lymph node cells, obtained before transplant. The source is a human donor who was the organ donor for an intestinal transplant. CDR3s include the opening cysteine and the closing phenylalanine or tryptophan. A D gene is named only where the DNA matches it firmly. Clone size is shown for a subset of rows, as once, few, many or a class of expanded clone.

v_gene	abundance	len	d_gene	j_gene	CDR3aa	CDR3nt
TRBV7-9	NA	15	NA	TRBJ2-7	CASSLYGGIHYEQYF	TGTGCCAGCAGCTTATATGGAGGAATACACTACGAGCAGTACTTC
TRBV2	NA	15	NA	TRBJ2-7	CASSRGGQTFYEQYF	TGTGCCAGCAGCAGGGGGGGACAGACCTTCTACGAGCAGTACTTC
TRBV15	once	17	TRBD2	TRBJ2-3	CATSLRLAGEGRDTQYF	TGTGCCACCAGCTTGCGACTAGCGGGGGAAGGCAGGGATACGCAGTATTTT
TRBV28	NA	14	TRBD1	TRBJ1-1	CASSLPDRGGVAFF	TGTGCCAGCAGTTTACCTGACAGGGGGGGAGTAGCTTTCTTT
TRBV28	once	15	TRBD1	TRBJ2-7	CASSSGTGVFYEQYF	TGTGCCAGCAGTTCCGGGACAGGGGTGTTCTACGAGCAGTACTTC
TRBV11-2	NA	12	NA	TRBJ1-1	CASSLVGTEAFF	TGTGCCAGCAGCTTAGTTGGGACGGAAGCTTTCTTT
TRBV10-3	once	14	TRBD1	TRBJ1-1	CAITPGQGRSAAFF	TGTGCCATAACCCCGGGACAGGGAAGGTCTGCAGCTTTCTTT
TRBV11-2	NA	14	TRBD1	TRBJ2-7	CASRGQASSYEQYF	TGTGCCAGCCGGGGACAGGCATCCTCCTACGAGCAGTACTTC
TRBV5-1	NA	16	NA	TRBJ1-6	CASTLTYRNYNSPLHF	TGCGCCAGCACTCTAACCTACCGGAACTATAATTCACCCCTCCACTTT
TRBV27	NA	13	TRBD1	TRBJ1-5	CASSTGGRQPQHF	TGTGCCAGCAGTACAGGGGGCAGGCAGCCCCAGCATTTT
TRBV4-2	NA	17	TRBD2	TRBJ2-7	CASSQDQKRGSSYEQYF	TGTGCCAGCAGCCAAGATCAGAAGCGGGGGAGCTCCTACGAGCAGTACTTC
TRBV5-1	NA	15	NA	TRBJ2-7	CASSLRGPKTAEQYF	TGCGCCAGCAGCCTGCGAGGTCCAAAAACGGCCGAGCAGTACTTC
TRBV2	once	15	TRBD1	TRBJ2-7	CASRVGTAVSYEQYF	TGTGCCAGCAGAGTCGGGACAGCCGTATCCTACGAGCAGTACTTC
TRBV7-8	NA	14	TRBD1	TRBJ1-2	CASSPTYRGLGYTF	TGTGCCAGCAGCCCAACCTACAGGGGGTTGGGCTACACCTTC
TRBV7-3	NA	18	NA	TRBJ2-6	CASSPTAIALSGANVLTF	TGTGCCAGCAGCCCCACAGCTATCGCCCTCTCTGGGGCCAACGTCCTGACTTTC
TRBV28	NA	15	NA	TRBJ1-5	CASSLRSGNYQPQHF	TGTGCCAGCAGTTTGAGATCGGGTAATTATCAGCCCCAGCATTTT
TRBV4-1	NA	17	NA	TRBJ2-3	CASSMGRSGVSTDTQYF	TGCGCCAGCAGCATGGGGAGGTCGGGGGTAAGCACAGATACGCAGTATTTT
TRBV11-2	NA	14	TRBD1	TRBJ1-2	CASQPQGQYYGYTF	TGTGCCAGTCAACCCCAGGGACAGTACTATGGCTACACCTTC
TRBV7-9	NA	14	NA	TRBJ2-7	CASSFTADSYEQYF	TGTGCCAGCAGCTTCACGGCAGACTCCTACGAGCAGTACTTC
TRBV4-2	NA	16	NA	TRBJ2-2	CASSPIRAGATGELFF	TGTGCCAGCAGCCCGATTCGGGCCGGGGCCACCGGGGAGCTGTTTTTT
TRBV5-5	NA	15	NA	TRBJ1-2	CASSLGQGTNYGYTF	TGTGCCAGCAGCTTGGGGCAGGGGACTAACTATGGCTACACCTTC
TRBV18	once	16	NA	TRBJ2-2	CASSPLIGSDTGELFF	TGTGCCAGCTCACCACTCATTGGTAGCGATACCGGGGAGCTGTTTTTT
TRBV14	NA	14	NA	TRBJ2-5	CASSPMRAGETQYF	TGTGCCAGCAGCCCTATGCGGGCTGGGGAGACCCAGTACTTC
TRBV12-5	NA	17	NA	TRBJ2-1	CASGLTQGLLQGNEQFF	TGTGCTAGTGGTTTGACACAGGGACTTCTTCAAGGCAATGAGCAGTTCTTC
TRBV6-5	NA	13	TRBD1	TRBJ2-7	CARPDRPWNEQYF	TGTGCCAGACCGGACAGGCCTTGGAACGAGCAGTACTTC
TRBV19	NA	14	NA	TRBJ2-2	CASRFNENTGELFF	TGTGCCAGTAGATTCAACGAGAACACCGGGGAGCTGTTTTTT
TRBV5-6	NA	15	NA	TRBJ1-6	CASSFRRVNNSPLHF	TGTGCCAGCAGCTTCAGACGGGTTAATAATTCACCCCTCCACTTT
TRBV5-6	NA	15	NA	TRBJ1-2	CASIPTPDSLYGYTF	TGTGCCAGCATCCCAACCCCGGACAGCCTCTATGGCTACACCTTC
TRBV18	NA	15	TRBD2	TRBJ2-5	CASSLLRGGLETQYF	TGTGCCAGCTCACTGCTCCGGGGGGGCCTGGAGACCCAGTACTTC
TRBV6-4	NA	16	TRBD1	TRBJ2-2	CASSRLGTGGTGELFF	TGTGCCAGCAGTCGCCTAGGGACAGGGGGCACCGGGGAGCTGTTTTTT
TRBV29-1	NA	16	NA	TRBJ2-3	CSVAYPRDTHTDTQYF	TGCAGCGTTGCATACCCCCGGGACACCCACACAGATACGCAGTATTTT
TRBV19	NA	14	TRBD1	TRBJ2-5	CASSIQTGSETQYF	TGTGCCAGTAGTATTCAGACAGGGAGCGAGACCCAGTACTTC
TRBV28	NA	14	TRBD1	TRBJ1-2	CASRDGTGGWGYTF	TGTGCCAGCAGGGACGGGACAGGGGGCTGGGGCTACACCTTC
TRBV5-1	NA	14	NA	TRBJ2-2	CASSGGRVGGELFF	TGCGCCAGCAGCGGAGGCAGGGTGGGCGGGGAGCTGTTTTTT
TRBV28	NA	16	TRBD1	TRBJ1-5	CASSLSGTGSNQPQHF	TGTGCCAGCAGTTTATCCGGGACAGGGAGCAATCAGCCCCAGCATTTT
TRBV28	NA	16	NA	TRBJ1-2	CASSLAIPGAKNGYTF	TGTGCCAGCAGTTTGGCAATCCCCGGGGCCAAAAATGGCTACACCTTC
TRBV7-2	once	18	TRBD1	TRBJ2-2	CASSLGFARTGDTGELFF	TGTGCCAGCAGCTTAGGGTTTGCGAGAACAGGGGACACCGGGGAGCTGTTTTTT
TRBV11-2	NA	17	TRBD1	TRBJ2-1	CASSPRPPGQGVNEQFF	TGTGCCAGCAGCCCCCGGCCGCCGGGACAGGGGGTCAATGAGCAGTTCTTC
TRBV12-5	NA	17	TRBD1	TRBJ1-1	CASAPPEQTGLFAEAFF	TGTGCTAGTGCCCCTCCGGAGCAGACAGGGTTATTTGCTGAAGCTTTCTTT
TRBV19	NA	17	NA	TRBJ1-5	CASSVRREFFGNQPQHF	TGTGCCAGTAGTGTCCGGAGGGAATTTTTTGGTAATCAGCCCCAGCATTTT
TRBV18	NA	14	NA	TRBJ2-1	CASSPWRQHNEQFF	TGTGCCAGCTCACCCTGGCGACAGCACAATGAGCAGTTCTTC
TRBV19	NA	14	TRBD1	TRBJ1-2	CASSWTGVNYGYTF	TGTGCCAGTAGCTGGACAGGTGTTAACTATGGCTACACCTTC
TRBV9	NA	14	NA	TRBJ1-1	CASSEGLGETRAFF	TGTGCCAGCAGCGAGGGTCTCGGGGAAACTAGAGCTTTCTTT
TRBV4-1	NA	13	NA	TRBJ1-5	CASSPQDGAPQHF	TGCGCCAGCAGCCCCCAGGATGGAGCGCCCCAGCATTTT
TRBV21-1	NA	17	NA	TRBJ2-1	CASIALFRDREYNEQFF	TGTGCCAGCATTGCCCTATTCCGGGACAGGGAGTACAATGAGCAGTTCTTC
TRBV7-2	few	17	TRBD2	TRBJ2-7	CASSSGLAGGGAYEQYF	TGTGCCAGCAGCTCGGGACTAGCGGGGGGTGGAGCCTACGAGCAGTACTTC
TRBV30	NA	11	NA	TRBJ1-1	CAWSVSHEAFF	TGTGCCTGGAGTGTCTCCCATGAAGCTTTCTTT
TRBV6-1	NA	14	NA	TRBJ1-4	CASSVTGRSEKLFF	TGTGCCAGCAGCGTTACAGGGCGAAGCGAAAAACTGTTTTTT
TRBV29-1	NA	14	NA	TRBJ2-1	CSVADRASYNEQFF	TGCAGCGTTGCTGACAGAGCCTCCTACAATGAGCAGTTCTTC
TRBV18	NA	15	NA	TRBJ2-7	CASSRQGGSSYEQYF	TGTGCCAGCTCACGGCAAGGAGGGTCCTCCTACGAGCAGTACTTC
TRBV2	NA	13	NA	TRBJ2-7	CASSGTTSGEQYF	TGTGCCAGCAGTGGGACCACCTCGGGGGAGCAGTACTTC
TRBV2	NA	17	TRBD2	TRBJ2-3	CASSRLAGVPSTDTQYF	TGTGCCAGCAGCCGACTAGCGGGGGTCCCTAGCACAGATACGCAGTATTTT
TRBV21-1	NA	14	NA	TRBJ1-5	CASRGGASNQPQHF	TGTGCCAGCAGAGGGGGAGCTAGCAATCAGCCCCAGCATTTT
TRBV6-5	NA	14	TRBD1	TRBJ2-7	CASSAVGDSYEQYF	TGTGCCAGCAGCGCGGTAGGGGACAGCTACGAGCAGTACTTC
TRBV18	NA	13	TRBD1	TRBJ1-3	CASSPSKTGSIYF	TGTGCCAGCTCACCATCAAAGACAGGGTCGATATATTTT
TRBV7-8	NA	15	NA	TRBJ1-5	CASSLVHGDNQPQHF	TGTGCCAGCAGCTTAGTTCACGGTGACAATCAGCCCCAGCATTTT
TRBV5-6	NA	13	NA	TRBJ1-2	CASSWGRSYGYTF	TGTGCCAGCAGCTGGGGACGGTCCTATGGCTACACCTTC
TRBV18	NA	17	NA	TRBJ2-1	CASSPIRGTPRDNEQFF	TGTGCCAGCTCACCAATTCGCGGGACACCTCGGGACAATGAGCAGTTCTTC
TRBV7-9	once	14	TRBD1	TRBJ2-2	CASSRYRGTGELFF	TGTGCCAGCAGCCGCTACAGGGGTACCGGGGAGCTGTTTTTT